The rows below give T cell receptor beta chains drawn from one sample of a study of T cell changes during pregnancy in multiple sclerosis. Only in-frame clones appear in the TCRdb table, and some are missing; sequencing was by immunoSEQ multiplex PCR. Of 40,000 to 45,000 clones detected, 88% appear once; the ten largest clones hold 5.9%. The sequencing here drew on CD8+ T cells from peripheral blood mononuclear cells, taken after pregnancy. All receptors derive from a female donor in good health, enrolled as a control in a pregnancy study. CDR3s include the opening cysteine and the closing phenylalanine or tryptophan. Fields, in order: J gene, D gene, clone size, V gene, CDR3 protein, CDR3 DNA. The D gene is left open where the match is weak. Where a row states a size, it is once, few, many or the class of an expanded clone; other rows omit it.

j_gene: TRBJ2-3
d_gene: .
abundance: .
v_gene: TRBV9
CDR3aa: CASSVALGGSTDTQYF
CDR3nt: TGTGCCAGCAGCGTAGCTTTAGGGGGTTCCACAGATACGCAGTATTTT

j_gene: TRBJ1-6
d_gene: TRBD1
abundance: once
v_gene: TRBV11-1
CDR3aa: CASSFGTGNSPLHF
CDR3nt: TGTGCCAGCAGCTTTGGGACAGGGAATTCACCCCTCCACTTT

j_gene: TRBJ1-1
d_gene: TRBD1
abundance: .
v_gene: TRBV2
CDR3aa: CASMGTGSAFF
CDR3nt: TGTGCCAGCATGGGGACAGGGTCAGCTTTCTTT

j_gene: TRBJ1-1
d_gene: TRBD1
abundance: .
v_gene: TRBV2
CDR3aa: CASSIRRDRGITEAFF
CDR3nt: TGTGCCAGCAGCATTAGGAGGGACAGGGGGATCACTGAAGCTTTCTTT

j_gene: TRBJ2-1
d_gene: .
abundance: .
v_gene: TRBV29-1
CDR3aa: CSVNRESGSYNEQFF
CDR3nt: TGCAGCGTGAACAGGGAGTCGGGATCCTACAATGAGCAGTTCTTC

j_gene: TRBJ2-5
d_gene: .
abundance: .
v_gene: TRBV7-9
CDR3aa: CASSAGQQKETQYF
CDR3nt: TGTGCCAGCAGCGCGGGACAGCAAAAGGAGACCCAGTACTTC

j_gene: TRBJ2-7
d_gene: .
abundance: .
v_gene: TRBV11-2
CDR3aa: CASSLEPGSPYEQYF
CDR3nt: TGTGCCAGCAGCTTAGAGCCGGGATCTCCCTACGAGCAGTACTTC

j_gene: TRBJ2-1
d_gene: .
abundance: .
v_gene: TRBV10-3
CDR3aa: CAISVGLSNNEQFF
CDR3nt: TGTGCCATCAGTGTGGGACTGAGTAACAATGAGCAGTTCTTC

j_gene: TRBJ2-3
d_gene: TRBD1
abundance: few
v_gene: TRBV7-3
CDR3aa: CASSLTFQGAPDTQYF
CDR3nt: TGTGCCAGCAGCTTAACCTTTCAGGGGGCCCCAGATACGCAGTATTTT

j_gene: TRBJ2-3
d_gene: TRBD1
abundance: .
v_gene: TRBV11-1
CDR3aa: CASSLGQGDTDTQYF
CDR3nt: TGTGCCAGCAGCCTCGGACAGGGTGACACAGATACGCAGTATTTT

j_gene: TRBJ1-2
d_gene: TRBD1
abundance: .
v_gene: TRBV25-1
CDR3aa: CASSAGQGQRDYGYTF
CDR3nt: TGTGCCAGCAGTGCTGGACAGGGCCAACGGGACTATGGCTACACCTTC

j_gene: TRBJ1-1
d_gene: TRBD1
abundance: .
v_gene: TRBV4-3
CDR3aa: CASSQGLTGWNTEAFF
CDR3nt: TGCGCCAGCAGCCAAGGCTTGACAGGGTGGAACACTGAAGCTTTCTTT

j_gene: TRBJ1-1
d_gene: TRBD1
abundance: .
v_gene: TRBV11-2
CDR3aa: CASSRRQGEDTEAFF
CDR3nt: TGTGCCAGCAGTCGACGACAGGGGGAGGACACTGAAGCTTTCTTT

j_gene: TRBJ2-1
d_gene: .
abundance: .
v_gene: TRBV9
CDR3aa: CASSPSDNEQFF
CDR3nt: TGTGCCAGCAGCCCCTCCGACAATGAGCAGTTCTTC

j_gene: TRBJ2-3
d_gene: .
abundance: .
v_gene: TRBV4-1
CDR3aa: CASSRSAGSPDTQYF
CDR3nt: TGCGCCAGCAGCCGGAGCGCGGGGTCTCCAGATACGCAGTATTTT

j_gene: TRBJ1-2
d_gene: .
abundance: once
v_gene: TRBV4-1
CDR3aa: CASSQEESVGGYTF
CDR3nt: TGCGCCAGCAGCCAAGAGGAGTCAGTAGGTGGCTACACCTTC

j_gene: TRBJ1-2
d_gene: TRBD1
abundance: .
v_gene: TRBV15
CDR3aa: CATSRDRGLSYGYTF
CDR3nt: TGTGCCACCAGCAGAGACAGGGGGCTTAGCTATGGCTACACCTTC

j_gene: TRBJ1-2
d_gene: .
abundance: .
v_gene: TRBV12-5
CDR3aa: CASGPDSRKFGYTF
CDR3nt: TGTGCTAGTGGTCCTGACTCCCGGAAGTTTGGCTACACCTTC

j_gene: TRBJ2-5
d_gene: TRBD2
abundance: .
v_gene: TRBV6-5
CDR3aa: CASSYRRTSGGETQYF
CDR3nt: TGTGCCAGCAGTTACCGTCGGACTAGCGGGGGCGAGACCCAGTACTTC

j_gene: TRBJ1-1
d_gene: .
abundance: .
v_gene: TRBV6-5
CDR3aa: CASKSWEIMNTEAFF
CDR3nt: TGTGCCAGCAAATCTTGGGAGATCATGAACACTGAAGCTTTCTTT

j_gene: TRBJ1-2
d_gene: .
abundance: .
v_gene: TRBV6-6
CDR3aa: CATGGEGYGYTF
CDR3nt: TGTGCCACGGGCGGGGAAGGCTATGGCTACACCTTC

j_gene: TRBJ2-1
d_gene: TRBD1
abundance: .
v_gene: TRBV4-3
CDR3aa: CASSRVTGGIGNEQFF
CDR3nt: TGCGCCAGCAGCCGCGTAACAGGGGGAATAGGAAATGAGCAGTTCTTC

j_gene: TRBJ2-3
d_gene: TRBD2
abundance: .
v_gene: TRBV18
CDR3aa: CASSLAGGRDTQYF
CDR3nt: TGTGCCAGCTCGCTAGCGGGGGGAAGAGATACGCAGTATTTT

j_gene: TRBJ1-1
d_gene: .
abundance: .
v_gene: TRBV19
CDR3aa: CASTTLGQGLNTEAFF
CDR3nt: TGTGCCAGTACCACCCTCGGGCAGGGATTGAACACTGAAGCTTTCTTT

j_gene: TRBJ2-7
d_gene: .
abundance: .
v_gene: TRBV9
CDR3aa: CASSVGAGLAYEQYF
CDR3nt: TGTGCCAGCAGCGTAGGGGCAGGTCTCGCCTACGAGCAGTACTTC

j_gene: TRBJ2-5
d_gene: .
abundance: .
v_gene: TRBV7-9
CDR3aa: CASRGVQETQYF
CDR3nt: TGTGCCAGCAGAGGGGTCCAAGAGACCCAGTACTTC

j_gene: TRBJ2-5
d_gene: TRBD2
abundance: .
v_gene: TRBV4-1
CDR3aa: CASSPNPGEGETQYF
CDR3nt: TGCGCCAGCAGCCCAAATCCCGGGGAGGGGGAGACCCAGTACTTC

j_gene: TRBJ1-3
d_gene: .
abundance: .
v_gene: TRBV2
CDR3aa: CASSESGAGNTIYF
CDR3nt: TGTGCCAGCAGTGAATCTGGGGCAGGAAACACCATATATTTT

j_gene: TRBJ2-3
d_gene: .
abundance: .
v_gene: TRBV7-9
CDR3aa: CASSSLQPRGKDTQYF
CDR3nt: TGTGCCAGCAGCTCCCTCCAACCGCGGGGAAAAGATACGCAGTATTTT

j_gene: TRBJ1-1
d_gene: .
abundance: .
v_gene: TRBV7-3
CDR3aa: CASSAVPWDTSSEAFF
CDR3nt: TGTGCCAGCAGCGCAGTGCCCTGGGACACTAGTTCTGAAGCTTTCTTT

j_gene: TRBJ1-5
d_gene: TRBD1
abundance: .
v_gene: TRBV6-5
CDR3aa: CASRGDSSNQPQHF
CDR3nt: TGTGCCAGCAGGGGGGACAGTAGCAATCAGCCCCAGCATTTT

j_gene: TRBJ2-1
d_gene: TRBD2
abundance: .
v_gene: TRBV7-3
CDR3aa: CASSLGGEFYNEQFF
CDR3nt: TGTGCCAGCAGTTTGGGGGGGGAATTTTACAATGAGCAGTTCTTC

j_gene: TRBJ1-2
d_gene: .
abundance: .
v_gene: TRBV19
CDR3aa: CASMHPGGGGYTF
CDR3nt: TGTGCCAGTATGCATCCCGGCGGAGGCGGCTACACCTTC

j_gene: TRBJ1-5
d_gene: .
abundance: .
v_gene: TRBV4-3
CDR3aa: CASSQDVGGNQPQHF
CDR3nt: TGCGCCAGCAGCCAAGATGTCGGGGGGAATCAGCCCCAGCATTTT

j_gene: TRBJ1-5
d_gene: TRBD1
abundance: .
v_gene: TRBV4-2
CDR3aa: CASSRGQRAQPQHF
CDR3nt: TGTGCCAGCAGCCGGGGACAGCGAGCACAGCCCCAGCATTTT

j_gene: TRBJ2-7
d_gene: .
abundance: .
v_gene: TRBV6-1
CDR3aa: CASRDGATYEQYF
CDR3nt: TGTGCCAGCAGAGATGGCGCGACATACGAGCAGTACTTC

j_gene: TRBJ2-5
d_gene: .
abundance: .
v_gene: TRBV4-1
CDR3aa: CASSLNLGGQETQYF
CDR3nt: TGCGCCAGCAGCCTGAACTTAGGGGGCCAAGAGACCCAGTACTTC

j_gene: TRBJ2-2
d_gene: TRBD2
abundance: .
v_gene: TRBV7-3
CDR3aa: CASETSGGTGELFF
CDR3nt: TGTGCCAGCGAGACTAGCGGAGGAACCGGGGAGCTGTTTTTT

j_gene: TRBJ2-1
d_gene: .
abundance: .
v_gene: TRBV5-6
CDR3aa: CASRFRDFYNEQFF
CDR3nt: TGTGCCAGCAGGTTCAGGGACTTCTACAATGAGCAGTTCTTC

j_gene: TRBJ2-1
d_gene: .
abundance: .
v_gene: TRBV4-3
CDR3aa: CASSQDRRTGSYNEQFF
CDR3nt: TGCGCCAGCAGCCAAGATAGAAGGACTGGCTCCTACAATGAGCAGTTCTTC

j_gene: TRBJ1-3
d_gene: .
abundance: .
v_gene: TRBV13
CDR3aa: CASSLGRLVDTIYF
CDR3nt: TGTGCCAGCAGCTTAGGCCGACTGGTCGACACCATATATTTT

j_gene: TRBJ1-4
d_gene: TRBD1
abundance: .
v_gene: TRBV5-1
CDR3aa: CASSLFGTGDEKLFF
CDR3nt: TGCGCCAGCAGCTTGTTCGGGACAGGGGACGAAAAACTGTTTTTT

j_gene: TRBJ1-2
d_gene: .
abundance: .
v_gene: TRBV9
CDR3aa: CASSTYKNGYGYTF
CDR3nt: TGTGCCAGCAGCACCTATAAGAACGGTTATGGCTACACCTTC